The 14 T cell receptor beta chains given below trace back to one sample, sequenced in a study of blood T cell repertoires in COVID-19. Assay used: immunoSEQ multiplex PCR; TCRdb lists only in-frame clones, some missing. The sample shows around 190,000 clones, 70% to 90% of them seen only once. The source material was peripheral blood. The receptor source for this set is a man in his forties or fifties with COVID-19, enrolled during active disease.

V is TRBV6-5 and J is TRBJ1-5; D is unresolved. The germline V and J ends were trimmed by 0 bases and 5 bases, with 8 bases remaining between them. Germline CDR1 MNHEY, CDR2 SVGAGI. CDR3 length equals 14 residues. CDR3 sequence (DNA): TGTGCCAGCAGTTACTCGGGAGGAGATCAGCCCCAGCATTTT. It specifies CASSYSGGDQPQHF.

The chain couples TRBV9 to TRBJ2-7, with TRBD1 identical over 9 bases. Germline V gene data show CDR1 as SGDLS and CDR2 as YYNGEE. The J segment lost 4 bases and the V segment lost 3 bases, leaving 5 bases of the junction unmatched. The CDR3 is made up of 14 amino acids. CDR3 residues: CASSAQGQGYEQYF. In DNA, the CDR3 is TGTGCCAGCAGCGCCCAAGGACAGGGGTACGAGCAGTACTTC.

This rearrangement joins TRBV6-4 to TRBJ2-3, with 12 bases lining up with TRBD2. The V gene's germline CDR1 is MRHNA and CDR2 SNTAGT. The CDR3 runs 16 residues. Trimming took 4 bases from V and 2 from J; bases not matched to a gene: 4. The CDR3 DNA reads TGTGCCAGCAGTGCTCTAGCGGGAGGGTCCACAGATACGCAGTATTTT. Translated, it gives CASSALAGGSTDTQYF.

The V and J genes are TRBV5-1 and TRBJ1-2, with a possible D match to TRBD1 (5 bases). V was trimmed by 0 bases and J by 4 bases, leaving 10 bases between them. The length of the CDR3 is 14 residues. Per the germline V gene, CDR1 is SGHRS and CDR2 is YFSETQ. DNA of the CDR3: TGCGCCAGCAGCTTGGAGGGGACTTCCTATGGCTACACCTTC. It codes for CASSLEGTSYGYTF.

The chain recombines TRBV5-8 with TRBJ2-5, with 9 bases lining up with TRBD2. V gave up 4 bases and J gave up 4 bases; unmatched junction bases: 14. Germline CDR1 reads SGHTS; CDR2 reads YDEGEE. CDR3 size: 17 residues. The CDR3 region has the DNA TGTGCCAGCAGCCCTCTTTCGCGGGGGGGCTTTGGAGAGACCCAGTACTTC. This encodes CASSPLSRGGFGETQYF. Complete variable domain (other parts from reference TRBV5-8 and TRBJ2-5): EAGVTQSPTHLIKTRGQQATLRCSPISGHTSVYWYQQALGLGLQFLLWYDEGEERNRGNFPPRFSGRQFPNYSSELNVNALELEDSALYLCASSPLSRGGFGETQYFGPGTRLLVL.

The chain uses TRBV3-1 (or the pseudogene TRBV3-2) and TRBJ2-5, with 8 bases matching TRBD2. The length of the CDR3 is 14 residues. CDR1 is LGHDT and CDR2 is YNNKEL in the germline V gene (reference sequence). J was trimmed by 5 bases and V by 3 bases; bases with no gene match: 5. The CDR3 DNA is TGTGCCAGCAGCCAGGGGCGGGGGGTTGAGACCCAGTACTTC. The encoded protein is CASSQGRGVETQYF.

CDR3 sequence: CASSRAGQGLIYEQYF. DNA for the CDR3: TGTGCCAGCAGCCGGGCAGGACAGGGCTTAATCTACGAGCAGTACTTC. V gene TRBV7-2 combines with J gene TRBJ2-7, with 8 bases identical to TRBD1. The V and J ends lost 5 bases and 3 bases, in that order; junction bases with no gene match: 12. Germline V gene sequence: CDR1 SGHTA, CDR2 FQGNSA. The CDR3 is made up of 16 amino acids.

This chain uses TRBV7-9 with TRBJ1-2; no firm D call. Between the trimmed V and J ends, which lost 5 bases and 6 bases, there was a span of 13 bases. This CDR3 has 13 residues. Looked up from germline, CDR1 is SEHNR and CDR2 is FQNEAQ (reference sequence). CDR3 loop: CASSPSGRNGYTF. DNA of the CDR3: TGTGCCAGCAGCCCGTCTGGGCGAAATGGCTACACCTTC.

CDR3 loop: CAISEQRGDTGELFF. The DNA of the CDR3 is TGTGCCATCAGTGAACAGCGGGGGGATACCGGGGAGCTGTTTTTT. The chain carries TRBV10-3 and TRBJ2-2, with 9 bases matching TRBD2. Germline V lookup: CDR1 ENHRY, CDR2 SYGVKD. The CDR3 totals 15 residues. V dropped 3 bases and J dropped 5; count of bases not matched to a gene: 4.

The chain joins TRBV19 to TRBJ2-3; 8 bases are shared with TRBD2. Germline values: CDR1 LNHDA, CDR2 SQIVND (reference sequence). The CDR3 is 16 residues long. The V gene end was trimmed by 3 bases and the J gene end by 2 bases; junction bases not matched to a gene: 7. DNA of the CDR3: TGTGCCAGTAGTATCGGGGGGGCGGGGGCCACAGATACGCAGTATTTT. This gives the protein CASSIGGAGATDTQYF.

The chain has TRBV9 and TRBJ2-3; D unresolved. The length of the CDR3 is 14 residues. Trimming removed 0 bases from V and 1 base from J, with 6 bases in between. CDR1 is SGDLS and CDR2 is YYNGEE in the germline V gene. The CDR3 bases are TGTGCCAGCAGCGTAGCTATTGGCACAGATACGCAGTATTTT. Residues: CASSVAIGTDTQYF.

The chain combines TRBV19 with TRBJ2-7, with D perhaps matching TRBD2 (5 bases). The V gene's germline CDR1 is LNHDA and CDR2 SQIVND (reference sequence). This CDR3 is 15 amino acids long. V dropped 5 bases and J dropped 6 bases, with 20 bases sitting between them. The CDR3 is CASSSIGVLTSEQYF. For the CDR3, the DNA is TGTGCCAGTAGTTCGATTGGGGTTCTCACTAGCGAGCAGTACTTC.

The V gene is TRBV7-9, the J gene TRBJ2-2; perhaps TRBD2 as D (6 bases). V was clipped by 2 bases and J by 6 bases, with 10 bases between them. The CDR3 totals 14 residues. CDR1 SEHNR and CDR2 FQNEAQ come from the germline V gene (reference sequence). The CDR3 reads CASSLLRGSGELFF. The CDR3 DNA reads TGTGCCAGCAGCTTACTCCGGGGGTCCGGGGAGCTGTTTTTT.

This clone was seen a single time. This chain connects TRBV10-1 to TRBJ2-5; possibly TRBD2 for D (5 bases). CDR1 WNHNN and CDR2 SYGVQD come from the germline V gene (reference sequence). The ends were cut back, 4 bases at V and 5 bases at J, with 11 bases in the middle. The CDR3 extends over 13 amino acids. The CDR3 is CASSAGSAETQYF. In DNA form, the CDR3 reads TGCGCCAGCAGTGCGGGGTCGGCGGAGACCCAGTACTTC.